These 20 T cell receptor beta chains were all obtained from the same sample, sequenced in a study of T cells after yellow fever vaccination. TCRdb re-derived calls from the 5' RACE reads in MiXCR, one entry per CDR3 protein. The data hold 100,000 to 150,000 distinct CDR3 sequences, with around 15% observed a single time. This specimen was CD8+ T cells sorted from PBMCs, taken 5 days after the yellow fever booster vaccination. The receptors originated from a man in his late teens or twenties who received the YFV17D yellow fever vaccine.

This clonotype has a single count. The rearrangement links TRBV4-3 to TRBJ2-7; maybe TRBD1 (6 bases). CDR3 length: 17 amino acids. The germline CDR1 and CDR2 sequences are LGHNA and YSLEER. Trimming left V 0 bases short and J 0 bases short, with 15 bases between. Written as DNA, the CDR3 is TGCGCCAGCAGCCAAGAATCCAGGGGTTTTAGCTCCTACGAGCAGTACTTC. Protein: CASSQESRGFSSYEQYF.

There are a few counts of this clonotype. The chain recombines TRBV5-1 with TRBJ1-1; 7 nucleotides line up with TRBD1. This CDR3 is built from 15 residues. CDR1 is SGHRS, CDR2 YFSETQ, per germline. Trimming cost V 1 base and J 0 bases; bases outside gene matches: 3. This chain's CDR3 is CASSLTGAMNTEAFF. In DNA, the CDR3 is TGCGCCAGCAGCTTGACAGGGGCGATGAACACTGAAGCTTTCTTT.

This clonotype turned up a few times. The rearrangement uses TRBV5-1 and TRBJ2-5; 9 bases match TRBD2. The CDR3 has 16 amino acids. Germline V gene sequence: CDR1 SGHRS, CDR2 YFSETQ. Losses at the gene ends were 4 bases for V and 5 bases for J; bases not matched to a gene: 12. The CDR3 DNA follows: TGCGCCAGCAGCCCAGTTACTAGCGGGCCCCGGGAGACCCAGTACTTC. This translates into CASSPVTSGPRETQYF.

V gene TRBV12-3 or TRBV12-4 combines with J gene TRBJ2-1, with D possibly called TRBD1 or TRBD2 (5 bases each). The CDR3 consists of 14 residues. V was shortened by 5 bases and J by 2 bases, with 10 bases between the two germline ends. Here the CDR3 DNA reads TGTGCCAGCAGTACGACGGGACCCTACAATGAGCAGTTCTTC. This codes for CASSTTGPYNEQFF.

This chain uses TRBV7-2 with TRBJ2-5; D uncertain. Germline V gene lookup returns CDR1 SGHTA and CDR2 FQGNSA. The germline V and J ends were trimmed by 1 base and 4 bases, with 13 bases remaining between them. This CDR3 comprises 15 residues. The CDR3 spells CASSLGTHIPETQYF. DNA of the CDR3: TGTGCCAGCAGCTTAGGGACCCACATCCCAGAGACCCAGTACTTC.

This clonotype was counted only a few times. The chain combines TRBV4-2 with TRBJ2-3; the D is unclear. Trimming cost V 0 bases and J 7 bases, with 5 bases left between them. Germline CDR1 and CDR2: LGHNA and YNFKEQ. The CDR3 extends over 12 amino acids. The CDR3 sequence is CASSQDSYTQYF. CDR3 coding DNA: TGTGCCAGCAGCCAAGACTCTTATACGCAGTATTTT.

This clonotype was detected a few times. V is TRBV7-9 and J is TRBJ2-7; possible D gene TRBD2, 6 bases. This CDR3 is built from 14 residues. The germline V and J ends were trimmed by 5 bases and 6 bases, with 17 bases remaining between them. In germline, CDR1 is SEHNR, CDR2 FQNEAQ (reference sequence). CDR3: CASSPRELPGEQYV. The CDR3 nucleotides read TGTGCCAGCAGCCCCCGGGAGTTACCGGGCGAGCAGTACGTC.

The chain carries TRBV6-2 or TRBV6-3 and TRBJ2-5; weak D call: TRBD1 (6 bases). This CDR3 is built from 15 residues. Trimming took off 6 bases at V and 1 base at J, with 15 bases between the two ends. CDR1 is MNHEY and CDR2 is SVGEGT in the germline V gene. The CDR3 spells CASSQGQLTQETQYF. The DNA for the CDR3 is TGTGCCAGCAGCCAAGGACAGCTAACCCAAGAGACCCAGTACTTC.

V usage is TRBV6-2 or TRBV6-3 and J usage is TRBJ2-7, with D unresolved. V dropped 10 bases and J dropped 6 bases, with 13 bases sitting between them. There are 11 residues in the CDR3. Germline loops: CDR1 MNHEY, CDR2 SVGEGT. The CDR3 coding sequence is TGTGCCACCACCAGTAGGGCCGAGCAGTACTTC. The encoded protein is CATTSRAEQYF.

This clonotype has a handful of counts. The rearrangement joins TRBV7-3 to TRBJ2-1; TRBD1 is a possible D gene (5 bases). The length of the CDR3 is 16 residues. Germline-derived CDR1 and CDR2 are SGHTA and FQGTGA. Deletions cut 1 base from V and 8 bases from J, with 18 bases between. The CDR3 spells CASSLRQGTAGDEQFF. As DNA, the CDR3 is TGTGCCAGCAGCTTAAGGCAGGGAACAGCAGGCGATGAGCAGTTCTTC.

This chain joins TRBV6-1 and TRBJ2-7, with 7 bases identical to TRBD1. Germline lookup yields CDR1 MNHNS and CDR2 SASEGT. The CDR3 length is 14 residues. Germline trimming cut 2 bases from V and 4 bases from J; bases unmatched to any gene: 5. CDR3 nucleotides: TGTGCCAGCAGTGAATGGGCAGGGGGTTACGAGCAGTACTTC. Protein sequence: CASSEWAGGYEQYF.

The chain employs TRBV7-9 and TRBJ1-1; 8 nucleotides line up with TRBD1. CDR1 is SEHNR, CDR2 FQNEAQ, per germline (reference sequence). The CDR3 sequence is 12 residues long. V lost 5 bases to trimming and J lost 6 bases; unmatched junction nucleotides: 2. CDR3 coding DNA: TGTGCCAGCAGCCCGACAGGGGCTGAAGCTTTCTTT. Its translation is CASSPTGAEAFF.

This clonotype was seen ten or more times. The chain uses TRBV7-9 and TRBJ1-3; TRBD1 is a possible D gene (5 bases). Trimming took 5 bases from V and 0 from J, leaving 14 bases between them. The CDR3 totals 16 residues. Germline V gene data show CDR1 as SEHNR and CDR2 as FQNEAQ (reference sequence). Written as DNA, the CDR3 is TGTGCCAGCAGCCCCCAGGGCTACTCCTCTGGAAACACCATATATTTT. Its protein product is CASSPQGYSSGNTIYF.

This clonotype showed up just a few times. This chain uses TRBV7-3 with TRBJ2-7, with 9 bases lining up with TRBD1. V dropped 4 bases and J dropped 6; count of bases not matched to a gene: 10. CDR3 length: 15 amino acids. Germline V gene lookup returns CDR1 SGHTA and CDR2 FQGTGA. CDR3 loop: CASSSTGGASAEQYF. In nucleotides, the CDR3 is TGTGCCAGCAGCTCCACAGGGGGCGCATCCGCCGAGCAGTACTTC.

This chain uses TRBV7-9 with TRBJ1-2; D gene unclear. Trimming removed 1 base at V and 0 bases at J, with 6 bases between. This CDR3 contains 14 residues. Germline CDR1 and CDR2: SEHNR and FQNEAQ (reference sequence). CDR3 sequence (DNA): TGTGCCAGCAGCTTAGTGAGCACTAACTATGGCTACACCTTC. It translates to CASSLVSTNYGYTF.

The rearrangement joins TRBV12-3 or TRBV12-4 to TRBJ2-2; 10 bases are a match to TRBD1. The CDR3 runs 14 residues. V was pared by 5 bases and J by 7 bases, with 4 bases of the junction left unmatched. CDR3 DNA: TGTGCCAGCAGTGGGGACAGGGGAAACGGGGAGCTGTTTTTT. This encodes CASSGDRGNGELFF.

In this sample, this clonotype turned up a few times. This chain links TRBV4-2 with TRBJ2-4; 11 bases fit TRBD2. V was clipped by 0 bases and J by 0 bases; unmatched bases: 10. The CDR3 runs 20 residues. Germline V gene data show CDR1 as LGHNA and CDR2 as YNFKEQ. The CDR3 spells CASSQEKLAGAVIAKNIQYF. As DNA, the CDR3 is TGTGCCAGCAGCCAAGAGAAACTAGCGGGGGCTGTTATAGCCAAAAACATTCAGTACTTC.

This clonotype was observed a handful of times. The rearrangement uses TRBV4-3 and TRBJ1-4, with D possibly matching TRBD1 (5 bases). The V gene lost 1 base and the J gene lost 4 bases, with 16 bases spanning the gap. Germline loops: CDR1 LGHNA, CDR2 YSLEER. CDR3 size: 17 residues. This chain's CDR3 is CASSQGLGAVNNEKLFF. CDR3 DNA: TGCGCCAGCAGCCAAGGCCTAGGGGCAGTAAATAATGAAAAACTGTTTTTT.

V and J are TRBV9 and TRBJ1-2; tentative D call: TRBD1 (6 bases). V gave up 3 bases and J gave up 2 bases, with 11 bases separating them. Germline V gene lookup returns CDR1 SGDLS and CDR2 YYNGEE. The CDR3 runs to 14 residues. CDR3 sequence reads: CASSARGANYGYTF. The CDR3 DNA reads as TGTGCCAGCAGCGCTCGGGGGGCGAACTATGGCTACACCTTC.

The chain has TRBV9 and TRBJ1-2; no clear D. Germline V gives CDR1 SGDLS, CDR2 YYNGEE. This CDR3 spans 12 amino acids. V was shortened by 3 bases and J by 8 bases, with 11 bases between the two germline ends. CDR3 amino acids: CASSGNPVGYTF. DNA of the CDR3: TGTGCCAGCAGCGGGAATCCAGTGGGCTACACCTTC.